This T cell receptor beta chain was obtained from a study of tumor and adjacent non-tumor tissue in lung cancer. TCRbeta libraries were built with three rounds of nested PCR, modified from ARM-PCR. Each CDR3 protein gets one entry after TCRdb re-called the multiplex PCR reads with MiXCR. The sample lists about 86,000 distinct CDR3 sequences, around three quarters seen once, with just over 20% in the top ten. Turning to this clonotype: A clone one base away is much larger, so this may be a read error.

The template was RNA from unsorted bulk tissue. Distant lung tissue was collected more than 3 cm away from the tumor edge. This CDR3 has 11 residues. Looked up from germline, CDR1 is MDHEN and CDR2 is SYDVKM. This clonotype originated in a woman in her fifties or sixties with non-small cell lung cancer. The chain is built from TRBV28 and TRBJ2-1; D gene unclear. The material sequenced was distant non-tumor lung tissue. CDR3 protein: CASRRYKEQFF. CDR3 DNA: TGTGCCAGCAGGCGATACAAAGAGCAGTTCTTC.